This record concerns one TCR beta chain sequence. The data are from a study of blood T cell repertoires in COVID-19. Study overall: Sources were T cells, B-cell-depleted T cells, or PBMCs; the material itself was cDNA or gDNA.

The CDR3 has 11 amino acids. Trimming shortened V by 5 bases and J by 7 bases, and 8 bases separated the two germline ends. The V gene's germline CDR1 is MNHEY and CDR2 SVGAGI. Sequencing was performed with immunoSEQ multiplex PCR; in TCRdb, only in-frame clones are kept and a portion is missing. The sample holds more than 100,000 clones, 65% to 90% seen once. The chain joins TRBV6-5 to TRBJ1-1, with a tentative D call TRBD1 (6 bases). This TCR was sampled from a woman aged 60-75 years with active or convalescent COVID-19. Sequenced input: peripheral blood. The CDR3, as DNA: TGTGCCAGCAGTCAGGGGTTTGAAGCTTTCTTT. Its protein is CASSQGFEAFF.